Listed below are T cell receptor beta chains from one sample, sequenced in a study of chemoradiotherapy in HPV16-positive cancers. Assay: immunoSEQ multiplex PCR; the TCRdb copy retains only in-frame clones and omits some. The table includes some 7,200 clones, around nine tenths detected once. The source was tumor tissue, collected from a patient who underwent chemoradiotherapy. The receptors were gathered from a human donor with HPV-associated anogenital cancer. The CDR3 runs from the conserved cysteine through the conserved F or W. The D gene is left open where the match is weak. Size values are once, few and many counts, or a class for expanded clones, and some rows have none.

len,j_gene,v_gene,abundance,d_gene,CDR3aa,CDR3nt
14,TRBJ2-2,TRBV2,-,-,CASRKERQAGELFF,TGTGCCAGCAGAAAGGAGCGGCAGGCCGGGGAGCTGTTTTTT
15,TRBJ2-4,TRBV25-1,-,-,CASSPPRTSHNIQYF,TGTGCCAGCAGTCCTCCGCGGACCAGTCATAACATTCAGTACTTC
16,TRBJ1-3,TRBV19,-,-,CASSIRTRAGGNTIYF,TGTGCCAGTAGTATAAGGACCCGAGCAGGTGGAAACACCATATATTTT
15,TRBJ1-6,TRBV28,-,TRBD1,CASRPRGLSNSPLHF,TGTGCCAGCAGACCCAGGGGGTTGAGTAATTCACCCCTCCACTTT
14,TRBJ2-3,TRBV6-5,once,-,CASRRRASTDTQYF,TGTGCCTCACGTAGGAGGGCTAGCACAGATACGCAGTATTTT
11,TRBJ1-2,TRBV28,-,-,CASDGGRSYTF,TGTGCCAGCGACGGGGGTAGGAGCTACACCTTC
13,TRBJ1-2,TRBV2,-,TRBD1,CASSTTGGWSYTF,TGTGCCAGCAGCACTACAGGGGGCTGGAGCTACACCTTC
15,TRBJ1-5,TRBV5-1,-,TRBD1,CASSLLDREDQPQHF,TGCGCCAGCAGCTTACTGGACAGGGAAGATCAGCCCCAGCATTTT
14,TRBJ1-1,TRBV5-1,-,-,CASSPGTVNTEAFF,TGCGCCAGCAGCCCCGGGACGGTGAACACTGAAGCTTTCTTT
13,TRBJ2-2,TRBV10-3,once,-,CAISELYTGELFF,TGTGCCATCAGTGAGTTGTACACCGGGGAGCTGTTTTTT
15,TRBJ2-1,TRBV4-2,-,TRBD2,CASSPAGGNGNEQFF,TGTGCCAGCAGCCCTGCGGGGGGCAATGGGAATGAGCAGTTCTTC
12,TRBJ2-2,TRBV2,-,-,CASRLITGELFF,TGTGCCAGCAGGCTTATCACCGGGGAGCTGTTTTTT
14,TRBJ1-1,TRBV7-3,-,-,CASSLFQLNTEAFF,TGTGCCAGCAGCTTATTTCAGCTGAACACTGAAGCTTTCTTT
14,TRBJ1-2,TRBV28,-,-,CASSLADANYGYTF,TGTGCCAGCAGTTTAGCGGATGCTAACTATGGCTACACCTTC
18,TRBJ2-6,TRBV18,-,-,CASSPPNRGGRGANVLTF,TGTGCCAGCTCCCCACCGAACAGGGGAGGAAGAGGGGCCAACGTCCTGACTTTC
14,TRBJ2-5,TRBV7-6,-,TRBD1,CASSWGQGRETQYF,TGTGCCAGCAGCTGGGGACAGGGCCGAGAGACCCAGTACTTC
19,TRBJ2-1,TRBV4-2,-,-,CASSRAGGFGVSGGDEQFF,TGTGCCAGCAGCCGGGCCGGGGGTTTTGGGGTCAGTGGCGGTGACGAGCAGTTCTTC
16,TRBJ2-2,TRBV4-2,-,-,CASSQNIPGNTGELFF,TGTGCCAGCAGCCAAAACATCCCAGGGAACACCGGGGAGCTGTTTTTT
14,TRBJ1-1,TRBV5-1,-,-,CASSLDNGGTEAFF,TGCGCCAGCAGCTTGGACAACGGAGGCACTGAAGCTTTCTTT
15,TRBJ2-5,TRBV5-1,-,-,CASSPAPGVGETQYF,TGCGCCAGCAGCCCCGCTCCAGGGGTGGGGGAGACCCAGTACTTC
13,TRBJ1-2,TRBV5-6,-,TRBD1,CASDLQGAYGYTF,TGTGCCAGCGATTTACAGGGGGCCTATGGCTACACCTTC
12,TRBJ2-5,TRBV7-8,-,-,CASSRDQETQYF,TGTGCCAGCAGTAGGGACCAAGAGACCCAGTACTTC
14,TRBJ2-1,TRBV7-9,-,-,CASTPEASYNEQFF,TGTGCCAGCACCCCGGAGGCGTCTTACAATGAGCAGTTCTTC
12,TRBJ2-1,TRBV10-3,-,-,CAIRNLANEQFF,TGTGCCATCAGGAACCTGGCCAATGAGCAGTTCTTC
12,TRBJ2-3,TRBV30,-,-,CAWTPGGSSQYF,TGTGCCTGGACCCCCGGAGGGAGTTCGCAGTATTTT
14,TRBJ1-1,TRBV28,-,-,CASSFGIMNTEAFF,TGTGCCAGCAGTTTCGGGATCATGAACACTGAAGCTTTCTTT
15,TRBJ1-2,TRBV10-3,-,-,CAISEPQGRVHGYTF,TGTGCCATCAGTGAGCCCCAGGGGAGGGTTCATGGCTACACCTTC
14,TRBJ2-5,TRBV5-1,-,-,CASSWGAGQETQYF,TGCGCCAGCAGCTGGGGTGCGGGTCAAGAGACCCAGTACTTC
12,TRBJ1-5,TRBV2,-,-,CASQGGVQPQHF,TGTGCCAGCCAGGGTGGTGTTCAGCCCCAGCATTTT
15,TRBJ1-4,TRBV9,-,-,CASSAPGAGNEKLFF,TGTGCCAGCAGCGCACCGGGAGCGGGGAATGAAAAACTGTTTTTT
13,TRBJ1-1,TRBV5-1,once,TRBD1,CASSPDRPTEAFF,TGCGCCAGCAGCCCGGACAGGCCCACTGAAGCTTTCTTT
18,TRBJ1-6,TRBV27,-,TRBD1,CASSRDRGSTVRNSPLHF,TGTGCCAGCAGCCGGGACAGGGGTAGTACTGTCAGGAATTCACCCCTCCACTTT
16,TRBJ2-3,TRBV6-1,-,TRBD1,CASSESDRGGTDTQYF,TGTGCCAGCAGTGAATCCGACAGGGGCGGCACAGATACGCAGTATTTT
15,TRBJ2-2,TRBV5-1,once,-,CASSLAGEVTGELFF,TGCGCCAGCAGCTTGGCGGGGGAGGTCACCGGGGAGCTGTTTTTT
12,TRBJ2-7,TRBV7-2,-,-,CASRGTLSEQYF,TGTGCCAGCAGAGGCACCTTAAGCGAGCAGTACTTC
14,TRBJ1-4,TRBV19,-,-,CASSPWDPNEKLFF,TGTGCCAGTAGTCCCTGGGACCCTAATGAAAAACTGTTTTTT
14,TRBJ1-6,TRBV28,-,-,CASSPGHYNSPLHF,TGTGCCAGCAGCCCGGGACATTATAATTCACCCCTCCACTTT
12,TRBJ2-1,TRBV10-1,-,-,CASSRINNEQFF,TGCGCCAGCAGTCGGATAAACAATGAGCAGTTCTTC
12,TRBJ2-7,TRBV2,-,-,CARGSQTYEQYF,TGTGCCAGAGGCAGCCAAACCTACGAGCAGTACTTC
14,TRBJ2-2,TRBV5-4,-,-,CASSREGETGELFF,TGTGCCAGCAGCCGTGAGGGAGAGACCGGGGAGCTGTTTTTT
15,TRBJ1-5,TRBV27,-,-,CASSSADTYNQPQHF,TGTGCCAGCAGTTCCGCGGACACGTACAATCAGCCCCAGCATTTT
14,TRBJ2-3,TRBV11-2,once,-,CASSLVPSRDTQYF,TGTGCCAGCAGCTTAGTGCCCTCGCGTGATACGCAGTATTTT
15,TRBJ1-5,TRBV6-6,-,-,CASSHRVDGNQPQHF,TGTGCCAGCAGTCACAGGGTGGATGGCAATCAGCCCCAGCATTTT
16,TRBJ1-2,TRBV19,-,-,CASSIGAPGSGYGYTF,TGTGCCAGTAGTATAGGAGCCCCGGGGAGCGGCTATGGCTACACCTTC
15,TRBJ2-3,TRBV9,-,-,CASSVLAGPTDTQYF,TGTGCCAGCAGCGTATTGGCGGGCCCTACAGATACGCAGTATTTT
14,TRBJ1-2,TRBV5-1,-,-,CASSLEPVSSGYTF,TGCGCCAGCAGCTTGGAGCCGGTTTCTTCCGGCTATACCTTC
12,TRBJ2-5,TRBV29-1,-,-,CSVGGQAETQYF,TGCAGCGTTGGTGGTCAGGCTGAGACCCAGTACTTC
15,TRBJ2-1,TRBV7-9,-,TRBD1,CASSNRGYRPGEQFF,TGTGCCAGCAGTAACAGGGGTTATCGTCCCGGTGAGCAGTTCTTC
15,TRBJ2-5,TRBV5-1,-,-,CASSPTDSYQETQYF,TGCGCCAGCAGCCCTACCGACTCGTACCAAGAGACCCAGTACTTC
15,TRBJ1-1,TRBV2,-,-,CASSEGGDGGAEAFF,TGTGCCAGCAGTGAGGGAGGGGATGGAGGCGCTGAAGCTTTCTTT
14,TRBJ1-5,TRBV6-4,-,-,CASVLTDSNQPQHF,TGTGCCAGCGTTCTGACAGATAGCAATCAGCCCCAGCATTTT
14,TRBJ1-3,TRBV18,-,TRBD1,CASSQQGAGNTIYF,TGTGCCAGCTCACAGCAGGGGGCTGGAAACACCATATATTTT
14,TRBJ1-3,TRBV15,-,TRBD1,CATIQGARGNTIYF,TGTGCCACCATCCAGGGGGCGCGTGGAAACACCATATATTTT
14,TRBJ1-1,TRBV5-1,-,-,CASSLEQRNTEAFF,TGCGCCAGCAGCTTGGAACAGAGAAACACTGAAGCTTTCTTT
15,TRBJ2-1,TRBV21-1,-,-,CASSTGGSSYNEQFF,TGTGCCAGCAGCACCGGGGGTAGCTCCTACAATGAGCAGTTCTTC